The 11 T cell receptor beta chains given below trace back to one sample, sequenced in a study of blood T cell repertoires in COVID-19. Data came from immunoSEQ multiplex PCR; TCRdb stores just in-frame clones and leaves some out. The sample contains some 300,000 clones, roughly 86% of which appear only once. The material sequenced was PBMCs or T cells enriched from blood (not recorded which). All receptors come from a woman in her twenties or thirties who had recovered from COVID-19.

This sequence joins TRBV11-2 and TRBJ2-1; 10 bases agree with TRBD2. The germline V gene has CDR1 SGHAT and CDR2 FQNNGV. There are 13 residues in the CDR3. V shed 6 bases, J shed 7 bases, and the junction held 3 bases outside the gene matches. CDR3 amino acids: CASRPSGSNEQFF. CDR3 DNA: TGTGCCAGCAGACCTAGCGGGAGTAATGAGCAGTTCTTC.

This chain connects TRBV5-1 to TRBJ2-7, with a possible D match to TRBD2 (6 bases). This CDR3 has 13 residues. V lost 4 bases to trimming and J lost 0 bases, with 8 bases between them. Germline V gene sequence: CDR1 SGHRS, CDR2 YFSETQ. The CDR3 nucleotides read TGCGCCAGCAGCCCGGAGGGCTCCTACGAGCAGTACTTC. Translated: CASSPEGSYEQYF. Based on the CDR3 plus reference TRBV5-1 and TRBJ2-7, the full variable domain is KAGVTQTPRYLIKTRGQQVTLSCSPISGHRSVSWYQQTPGQGLQFLFEYFSETQRNKGNFPGRFSGRQFSNSRSEMNVSTLELGDSALYLCASSPEGSYEQYFGPGTRLTVT.

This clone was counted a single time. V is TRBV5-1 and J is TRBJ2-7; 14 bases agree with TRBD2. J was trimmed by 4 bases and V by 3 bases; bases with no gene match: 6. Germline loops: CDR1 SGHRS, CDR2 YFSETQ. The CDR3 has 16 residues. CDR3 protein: CASSSGTSGRIYEQYF. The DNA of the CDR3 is TGCGCCAGCAGCTCGGGGACTAGCGGGAGAATATACGAGCAGTACTTC.

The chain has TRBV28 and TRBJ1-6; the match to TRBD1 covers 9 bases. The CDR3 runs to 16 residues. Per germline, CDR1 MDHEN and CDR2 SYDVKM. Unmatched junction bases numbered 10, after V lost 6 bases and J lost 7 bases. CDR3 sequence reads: CASRGLDRGTNSPLHF. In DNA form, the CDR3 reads TGTGCCAGCAGGGGTCTGGACAGGGGAACAAATTCACCCCTCCACTTT.

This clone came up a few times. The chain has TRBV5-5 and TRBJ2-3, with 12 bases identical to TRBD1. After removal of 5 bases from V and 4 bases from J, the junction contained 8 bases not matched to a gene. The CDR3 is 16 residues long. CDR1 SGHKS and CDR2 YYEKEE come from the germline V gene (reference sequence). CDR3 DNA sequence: TGTGCCAGCAGTACCACCGGGACAGGGGGCGCAGATACGCAGTATTTT. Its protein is CASSTTGTGGADTQYF.

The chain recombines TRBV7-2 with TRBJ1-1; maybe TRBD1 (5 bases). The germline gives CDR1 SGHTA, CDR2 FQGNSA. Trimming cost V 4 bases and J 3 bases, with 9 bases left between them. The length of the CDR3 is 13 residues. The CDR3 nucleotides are TGTGCCAGCAGCTCAGACAGTTACACTGAAGCTTTCTTT. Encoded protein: CASSSDSYTEAFF.

The CDR3 DNA is TGTGCCATCAGCCCCCGACAGGGATTAGACACTGAAGCTTTCTTT. This sequence encodes CAISPRQGLDTEAFF. V is TRBV10-3 and J is TRBJ1-1; 7 nucleotides agree with TRBD1. The CDR3 covers 15 residues. Per germline, CDR1 ENHRY and CDR2 SYGVKD. V shed 6 bases and J 3 bases; nucleotides not matched to a gene: 10.

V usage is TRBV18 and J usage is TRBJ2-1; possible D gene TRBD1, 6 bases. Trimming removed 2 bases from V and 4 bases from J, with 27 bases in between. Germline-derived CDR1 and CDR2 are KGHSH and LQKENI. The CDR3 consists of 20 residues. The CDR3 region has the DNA TGTGCCAGCTCACCATATACACAGGGTCGATCCCCAAGAAATTACAATGAGCAGTTCTTC. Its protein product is CASSPYTQGRSPRNYNEQFF.

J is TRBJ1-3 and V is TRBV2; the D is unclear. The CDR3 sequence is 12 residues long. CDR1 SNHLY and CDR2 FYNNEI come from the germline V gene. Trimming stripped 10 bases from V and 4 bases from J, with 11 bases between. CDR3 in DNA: TGTGCCACCGCGGTCGACGGAAACACCATATATTTT. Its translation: CATAVDGNTIYF.

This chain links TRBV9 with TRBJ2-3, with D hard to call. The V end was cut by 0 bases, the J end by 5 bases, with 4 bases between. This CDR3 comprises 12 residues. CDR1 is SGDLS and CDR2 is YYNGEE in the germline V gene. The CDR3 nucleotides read TGTGCCAGCAGCGTAGCGCGAGATACGCAGTATTTT. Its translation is CASSVARDTQYF.

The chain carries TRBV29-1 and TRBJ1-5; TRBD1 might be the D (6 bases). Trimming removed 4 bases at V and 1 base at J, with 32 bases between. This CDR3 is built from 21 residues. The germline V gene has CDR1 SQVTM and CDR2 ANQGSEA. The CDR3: CSVVLRLFPIITGLSNQPQHF. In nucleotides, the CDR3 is TGCAGCGTTGTTCTCCGCCTGTTTCCTATAATCACAGGGCTCAGCAATCAGCCCCAGCATTTT.